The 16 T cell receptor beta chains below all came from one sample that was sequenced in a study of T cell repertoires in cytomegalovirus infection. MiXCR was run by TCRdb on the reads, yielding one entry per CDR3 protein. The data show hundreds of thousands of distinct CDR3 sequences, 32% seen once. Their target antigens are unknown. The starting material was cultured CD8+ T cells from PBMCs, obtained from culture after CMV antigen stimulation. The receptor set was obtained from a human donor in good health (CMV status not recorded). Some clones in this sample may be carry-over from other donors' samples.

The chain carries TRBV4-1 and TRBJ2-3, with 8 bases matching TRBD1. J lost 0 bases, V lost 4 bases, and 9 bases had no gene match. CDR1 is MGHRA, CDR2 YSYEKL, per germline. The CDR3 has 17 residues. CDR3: CASSLSPGTGSTDTQYF. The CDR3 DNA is TGCGCCAGCAGCCTTTCCCCCGGGACAGGAAGCACAGATACGCAGTATTTT.

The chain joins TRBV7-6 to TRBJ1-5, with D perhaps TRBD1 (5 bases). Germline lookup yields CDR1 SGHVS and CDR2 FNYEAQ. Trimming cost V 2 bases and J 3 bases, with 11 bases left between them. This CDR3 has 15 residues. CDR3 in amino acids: CASSLSQGFNQPQHF. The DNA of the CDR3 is TGTGCCAGCAGCTTATCTCAGGGTTTCAATCAGCCCCAGCATTTT.

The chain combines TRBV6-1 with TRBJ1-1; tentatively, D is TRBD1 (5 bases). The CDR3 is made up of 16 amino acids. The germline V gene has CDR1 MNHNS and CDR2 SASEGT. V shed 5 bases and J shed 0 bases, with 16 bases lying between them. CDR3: CASSSVGGTMNTEAFF. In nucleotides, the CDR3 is TGTGCCAGCAGTTCTGTCGGGGGGACCATGAACACTGAAGCTTTCTTT.

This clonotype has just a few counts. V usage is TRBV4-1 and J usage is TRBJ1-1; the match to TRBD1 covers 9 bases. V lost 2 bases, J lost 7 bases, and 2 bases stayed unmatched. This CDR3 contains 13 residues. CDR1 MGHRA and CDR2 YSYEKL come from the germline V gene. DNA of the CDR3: TGCGCCAGCAGCCAAAACAGGGGGCGTGAAGCTTTCTTT. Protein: CASSQNRGREAFF.

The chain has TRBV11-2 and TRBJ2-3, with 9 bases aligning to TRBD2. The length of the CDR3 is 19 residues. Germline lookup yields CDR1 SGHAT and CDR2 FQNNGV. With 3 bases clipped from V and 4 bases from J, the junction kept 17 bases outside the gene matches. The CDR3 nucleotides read TGTGCCAGCAGCTTCCGGCGGGCGGGGGGGCCGGAGATCGCAGATACGCAGTATTTT. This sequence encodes CASSFRRAGGPEIADTQYF.

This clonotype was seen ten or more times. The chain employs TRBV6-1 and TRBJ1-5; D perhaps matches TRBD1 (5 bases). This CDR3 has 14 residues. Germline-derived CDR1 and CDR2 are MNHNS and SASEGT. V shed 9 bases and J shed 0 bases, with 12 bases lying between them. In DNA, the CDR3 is TGTGCCAGACCCAGGGTTTATAGCAATCAGCCCCAGCATTTT. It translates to CARPRVYSNQPQHF.

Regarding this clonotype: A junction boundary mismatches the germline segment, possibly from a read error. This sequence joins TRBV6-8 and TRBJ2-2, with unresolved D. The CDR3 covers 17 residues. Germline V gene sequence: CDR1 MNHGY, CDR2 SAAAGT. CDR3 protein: CASSPSTWGLNPGELFF. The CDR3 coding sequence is TGTGCCAGCAGTCCCTCCACTTGGGGTTTGAACCCCGGGGAGCTGTTTTTT.

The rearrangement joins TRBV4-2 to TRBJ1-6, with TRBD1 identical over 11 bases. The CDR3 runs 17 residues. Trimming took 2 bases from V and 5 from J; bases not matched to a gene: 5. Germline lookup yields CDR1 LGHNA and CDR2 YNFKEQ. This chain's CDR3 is CASSQRTGGDNNSPLHF. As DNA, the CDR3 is TGTGCCAGCAGCCAACGGACAGGGGGCGATAATAATTCACCCCTCCACTTT.

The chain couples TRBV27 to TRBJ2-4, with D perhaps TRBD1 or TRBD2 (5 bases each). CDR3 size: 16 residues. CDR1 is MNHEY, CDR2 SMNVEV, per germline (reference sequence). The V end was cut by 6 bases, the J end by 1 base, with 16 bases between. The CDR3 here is CASSLTWGRAKNIQYF. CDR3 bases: TGTGCCAGCAGCCTGACGTGGGGACGGGCCAAAAACATTCAGTACTTC.

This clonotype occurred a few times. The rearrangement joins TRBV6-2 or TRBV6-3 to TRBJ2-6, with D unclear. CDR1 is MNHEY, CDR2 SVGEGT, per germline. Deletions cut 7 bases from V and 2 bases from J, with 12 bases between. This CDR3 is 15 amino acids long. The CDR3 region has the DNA TGTGCCAGCACTCCATGGGGTGCTGGGGCCAACGTCCTGACTTTC. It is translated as CASTPWGAGANVLTF.

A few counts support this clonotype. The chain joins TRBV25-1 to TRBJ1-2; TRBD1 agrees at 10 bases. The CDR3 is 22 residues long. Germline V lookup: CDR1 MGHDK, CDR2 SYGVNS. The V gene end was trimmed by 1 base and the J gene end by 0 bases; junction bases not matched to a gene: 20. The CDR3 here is CASSEFHRGGVGQGTPNYGYTF. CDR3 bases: TGTGCCAGCAGTGAATTCCATCGCGGGGGCGTGGGACAGGGGACTCCTAACTATGGCTACACCTTC.

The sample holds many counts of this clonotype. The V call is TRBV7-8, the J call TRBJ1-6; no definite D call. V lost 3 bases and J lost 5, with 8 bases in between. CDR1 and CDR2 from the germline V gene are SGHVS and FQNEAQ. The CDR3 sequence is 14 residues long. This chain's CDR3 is CASSFLPDNSPLHF. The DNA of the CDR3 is TGTGCCAGCAGCTTTCTCCCCGATAATTCACCCCTCCACTTT.

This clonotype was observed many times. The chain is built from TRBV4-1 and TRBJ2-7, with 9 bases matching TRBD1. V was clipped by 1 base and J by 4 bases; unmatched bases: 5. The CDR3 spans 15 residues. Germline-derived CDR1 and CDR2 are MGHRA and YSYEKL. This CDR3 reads CASSQGDRGSYEQYF. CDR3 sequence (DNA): TGCGCCAGCAGCCAAGGTGACAGGGGGTCTTACGAGCAGTACTTC.

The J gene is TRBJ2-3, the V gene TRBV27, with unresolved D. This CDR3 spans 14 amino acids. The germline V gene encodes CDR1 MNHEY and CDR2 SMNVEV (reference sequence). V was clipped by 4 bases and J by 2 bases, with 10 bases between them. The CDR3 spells CASSSPTHTDTQYF. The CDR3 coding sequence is TGTGCCAGCAGTTCCCCTACGCACACAGATACGCAGTATTTT.

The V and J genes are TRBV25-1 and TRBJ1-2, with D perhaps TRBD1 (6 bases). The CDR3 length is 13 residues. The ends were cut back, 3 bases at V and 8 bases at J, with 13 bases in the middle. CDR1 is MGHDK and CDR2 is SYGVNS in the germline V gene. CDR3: CASSDLGGLGYTF. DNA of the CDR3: TGTGCCAGCAGTGATCTCGGGGGGCTCGGCTACACCTTC.

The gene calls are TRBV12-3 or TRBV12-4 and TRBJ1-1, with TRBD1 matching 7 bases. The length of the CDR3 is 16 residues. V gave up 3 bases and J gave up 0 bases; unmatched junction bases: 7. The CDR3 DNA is TGTGCCAGCAGTTTCCTCGGGACAGCTTTGAACACTGAAGCTTTCTTT. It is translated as CASSFLGTALNTEAFF.